These T cell receptor beta chains were read from a single sample in a study of T cells in Graves' hyperthyroidism and ophthalmopathy. TCRdb re-called the multiplex PCR reads through MiXCR, storing one row per CDR3 protein. The data hold more than 300,000 distinct CDR3 sequences, with approximately 14% observed a single time. Sequencing used blood. These receptors all come from a woman aged 30 to 39 with Graves' hyperthyroidism. CDR3s include the opening cysteine and the closing phenylalanine or tryptophan. Fields, in order: clone size, J gene, V gene, D gene, CDR3 DNA, CDR3 protein. A D gene is named only where the DNA matches it firmly. Rows may omit the clone size; those that give it use once, few, many or a size class.

>-|TRBJ1-2|TRBV5-6|-
TGTGCCAGCAGCAGTACCCAGGGGTATGTAGGTGGCTACACCTTC
CASSSTQGYVGGYTF
>-|TRBJ2-3|TRBV6-2/TRBV6-3|TRBD2
TGTGCCAGTAAGGGACTAGCGGCCACAGATACGCAGTATTTT
CASKGLAATDTQYF
>many|TRBJ2-1|TRBV20-1|TRBD2
TGCAGTGCTACTAAGCTAGCGGGAGGTTACAATGAGCAGTTCTTC
CSATKLAGGYNEQFF
>-|TRBJ2-3|TRBV5-4|-
TGTGCCAGCACTCTGGGGGGGGCTTTCACAGATACGCAGTATTTT
CASTLGGAFTDTQYF
>-|TRBJ2-7|TRBV19|TRBD1
TGTGCCAGTGGAGACAGGGGATCGTCCTACGAGCAGTACTTC
CASGDRGSSYEQYF
>many|TRBJ2-3|TRBV28|-
TGTGCCAGCGGTGGTAAGGGTTACACAGATACGCAGTATTTT
CASGGKGYTDTQYF
>-|TRBJ2-5|TRBV6-5|TRBD1
TGTGCCAGCACTTACAGGGGGATATCAGAGACCCAGTACTTC
CASTYRGISETQYF
>-|TRBJ2-1|TRBV5-1|TRBD1
TGCGCCAGCAGCTTCGGGACAGGGTCCTACAATGAGCAGTTCTTC
CASSFGTGSYNEQFF
>many|TRBJ2-1|TRBV11-2|-
TGTGCCAGCAGCTACCCCGGGGATGAGCAGTTCTTC
CASSYPGDEQFF
>many|TRBJ2-3|TRBV12-3/TRBV12-4|TRBD2
TGTGCCAGCAGTCCGCGACTAGCGGGAGGACCCGATACGCAGTATTTT
CASSPRLAGGPDTQYF
>many|TRBJ2-2|TRBV5-1|-
TGCGCCAGCAGCCCTCAGTTTGGGGAGCTGTTTTTT
CASSPQFGELFF
>many|TRBJ2-1|TRBV7-9|-
TGTGCCAGCAGCTTTGCCCTCCGGTCATCCTACAATGAGCAGTTCTTC
CASSFALRSSYNEQFF
>few|TRBJ2-1|TRBV5-1|-
TGCGCCAGCAGCTTGGTAGTGGCAGAATACAATGAGCAGTTCTTC
CASSLVVAEYNEQFF
>-|TRBJ2-1|TRBV7-9|-
TGTGCCAGCAGCTTAGAGGTAGTCCGCAATGAGCAGTTCTTC
CASSLEVVRNEQFF
>-|TRBJ2-5|TRBV20-1|TRBD1
TGCAGTGCTAGAGACCCATACAGGGGGTCGCAGGAGACCCAGTACTTC
CSARDPYRGSQETQYF
>-|TRBJ1-5|TRBV30|-
TGTGCCTGGAGTGTACTCAGCAATCAGCCCCAGCATTTT
CAWSVLSNQPQHF
>-|TRBJ1-5|TRBV6-1|TRBD1
TGTGCCACCCATTGGGACAGGGGGAGAAATCAGCCCCAGCATTTT
CATHWDRGRNQPQHF
>few|TRBJ2-7|TRBV4-1|-
TGCGCCAGCAGCTCGCCGGGACAAAAATACGAGCAGTACTTC
CASSSPGQKYEQYF
>many|TRBJ1-2|TRBV12-3/TRBV12-4|TRBD1
TGTGCCAGCAGCCCCGACAGGGCCTATGGCTACACCTTC
CASSPDRAYGYTF
>-|TRBJ2-7|TRBV7-2|-
TGTGCCAGCAGTACATCGACGGGACCCTCCTACGAGCAGTACTTC
CASSTSTGPSYEQYF
>few|TRBJ2-3|TRBV20-1|TRBD1
TGCAGTGCTTCGAGACAGGGAAGATCAGATACGCAGTATTTT
CSASRQGRSDTQYF
>many|TRBJ2-1|TRBV6-2/TRBV6-3|-
TGTGCCAGCAGTTACGCGGCGGGTGAGCAGTTCTTC
CASSYAAGEQFF
>few|TRBJ2-7|TRBV6-1|TRBD1
TGTGCCAGCAGCTGGGACAGCGCCCACTACGAGCAGTACTTC
CASSWDSAHYEQYF
>many|TRBJ2-7|TRBV6-2/TRBV6-3|TRBD2
TGTGCCAGCAGTTACCGTACGACTAGCGGGAGGCGCTCCTACGAGCAGTACTTC
CASSYRTTSGRRSYEQYF
>-|TRBJ1-2|TRBV4-3|-
TGCGCCAGCAGCCAAGATGGCGGGCCGGGGGCGAGCTATGGCTACACCTTC
CASSQDGGPGASYGYTF
>-|TRBJ2-3|TRBV30|-
TGTGCCGCAGATACGCAGTATTTT
CAADTQYF
>few|TRBJ2-7|TRBV5-5|-
TGTGCCAGCAGCTTGTACGCATGCCCCTACGAGCAGTACTTC
CASSLYACPYEQYF
>few|TRBJ1-3|TRBV28|TRBD1
TGTGCCAGCAGTTTATCCGGGACAGGGTTATCGGGAAACACCATATATTTT
CASSLSGTGLSGNTIYF
>many|TRBJ2-7|TRBV6-1|-
TGTGCCAGCAGTGATTACGGTGTCTACGAGCAGTACTTC
CASSDYGVYEQYF
>few|TRBJ2-7|TRBV20-1|-
TGCAGTGCTAGAGATGGGACTGGAACCTACGAGCAGTACTTC
CSARDGTGTYEQYF
>-|TRBJ2-7|TRBV11-2|-
TGTGCCAGCAGCCACCGTAGAGCGGGCGAGGGCGAGCAGTACTTC
CASSHRRAGEGEQYF
>many|TRBJ1-5|TRBV20-1|-
TGCAGTGCCGACACCTCGGACCCAGCGGATCAGCCCCAGCATTTT
CSADTSDPADQPQHF
>many|TRBJ1-1|TRBV6-4|-
TGTGCCAGCAGTGACGGGTCGGGGGGCAAACGAGCTTTCTTT
CASSDGSGGKRAFF
>-|TRBJ1-6|TRBV20-1|-
TGCAGTGCTAGTAATCCGGCCGAGTATGGTTCACCCCTCCACTTT
CSASNPAEYGSPLHF
>-|TRBJ2-2|TRBV4-1|-
TGCGCCAGCAGCCTCAGCCCCCCGCGTCGAACCGGGGAGCTGTTTTTT
CASSLSPPRRTGELFF
>-|TRBJ2-2|TRBV3-1|-
TGTGCCAGCAATCAAAGGTCCGGGGGCGGGGAGCTGTTTTTT
CASNQRSGGGELFF
>few|TRBJ1-5|TRBV12-3/TRBV12-4|TRBD1
TGTGCCAGCAGAAGGGACAGCCTTAGCAATCAGCCCCAGCATTTT
CASRRDSLSNQPQHF
>many|TRBJ1-5|TRBV11-3|-
TGTGCCAGCAGCTTAGCTGGGTGGAAGGGCAATCAGCCCCAGCATTTT
CASSLAGWKGNQPQHF
>many|TRBJ2-7|TRBV3-1|-
TGTGCCAGCAGCCGGCAACCTGGGAGCAACCACGAGCAGTACTTC
CASSRQPGSNHEQYF
>few|TRBJ1-1|TRBV11-2|-
TGTGCCAGCAGCCAACGTGCGGCAGGGACATTGAACACTGAAGCTTTCTTT
CASSQRAAGTLNTEAFF